This T cell receptor beta chain was observed in a study of cytomegalovirus exposure and HLA in healthy donors. Produced via immunoSEQ multiplex PCR; TCRdb's table is partial and in-frame only. The repertoire holds around 120,000 clones, with approximately 90% as singletons. This clone was seen a handful of times. V lost 0 bases to trimming and J lost 2 bases; unmatched junction nucleotides: 2. This CDR3 contains 15 residues. From germline, CDR1 is MNHEY and CDR2 SVGAGI. Material for sequencing was PBMCs. The source is a woman aged 18-30 years in good health and CMV-seronegative. The chain joins TRBV6-5 to TRBJ2-7, with 9 positions matching TRBD2. The CDR3 DNA reads TGTGCCAGCAGTTACTCGCTAGCGGGGACCTACGAGCAGTACTTC. It encodes CASSYSLAGTYEQYF.